This T cell receptor beta chain was sequenced for a study of blood T cell repertoires in COVID-19. Across the study: Spain, Italy and the United States supplied samples that represented acute and convalescent COVID-19. T cells, B-cell-depleted T cells, or PBMCs supplied cDNA or gDNA.

V shed 7 bases, J shed 5 bases, and the junction held 8 bases outside the gene matches. This CDR3 spans 15 amino acids. The germline gives CDR1 SEHNR, CDR2 FQNEAQ (reference sequence). This clone was seen a few times. Here immunoSEQ multiplex PCR was the method, and the copy in TCRdb shows in-frame clones only, minus some. The sample lists about 4,900 clones; approximately 88% were seen once. The source is a human donor in a cohort sampled during active COVID-19. Input material: peripheral blood. The J gene is TRBJ1-6, the V gene TRBV7-9; TRBD1 matches 7 bases. The CDR3 region is CASTQKGANNSPLHF. CDR3 nucleotide sequence: TGTGCCAGCACCCAGAAGGGGGCAAATAATTCACCCCTCCACTTT.